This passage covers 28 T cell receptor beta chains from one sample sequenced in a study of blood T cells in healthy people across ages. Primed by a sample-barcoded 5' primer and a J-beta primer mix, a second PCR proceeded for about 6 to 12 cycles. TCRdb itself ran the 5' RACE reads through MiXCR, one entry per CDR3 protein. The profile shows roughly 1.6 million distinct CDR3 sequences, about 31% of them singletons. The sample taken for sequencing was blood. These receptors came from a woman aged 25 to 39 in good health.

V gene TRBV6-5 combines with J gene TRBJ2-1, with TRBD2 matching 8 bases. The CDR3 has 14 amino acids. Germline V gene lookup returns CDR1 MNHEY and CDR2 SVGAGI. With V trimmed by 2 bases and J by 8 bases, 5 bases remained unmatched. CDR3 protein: CASSYREGGHEQFF. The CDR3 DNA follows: TGTGCCAGCAGTTACCGGGAGGGGGGGCATGAGCAGTTCTTC.

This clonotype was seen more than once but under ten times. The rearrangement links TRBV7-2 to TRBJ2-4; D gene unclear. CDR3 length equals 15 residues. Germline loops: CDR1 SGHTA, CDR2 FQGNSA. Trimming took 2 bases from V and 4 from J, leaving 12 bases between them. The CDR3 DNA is TGTGCCAGCAGCTTAAAGGCAGCCATAAAAAACATTCAGTACTTC. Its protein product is CASSLKAAIKNIQYF.

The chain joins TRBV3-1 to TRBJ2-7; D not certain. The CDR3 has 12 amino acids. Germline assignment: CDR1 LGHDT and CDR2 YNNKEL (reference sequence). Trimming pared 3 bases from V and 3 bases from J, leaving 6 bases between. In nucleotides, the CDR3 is TGTGCCAGCAGCCACAAGCACTACGAGCAGTACTTC. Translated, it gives CASSHKHYEQYF.

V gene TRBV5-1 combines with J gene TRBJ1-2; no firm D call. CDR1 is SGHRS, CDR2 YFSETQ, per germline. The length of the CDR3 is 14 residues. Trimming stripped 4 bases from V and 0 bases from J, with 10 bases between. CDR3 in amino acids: CASSAQSTNYGYTF. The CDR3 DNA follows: TGCGCCAGCAGCGCCCAGTCCACTAACTATGGCTACACCTTC.

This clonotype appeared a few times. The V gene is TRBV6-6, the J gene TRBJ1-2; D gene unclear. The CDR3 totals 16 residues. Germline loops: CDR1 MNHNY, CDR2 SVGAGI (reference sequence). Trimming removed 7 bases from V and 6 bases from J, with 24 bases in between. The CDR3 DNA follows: TGTGCCAGCAACAAAATGGGTGGAATTATTACCGATGGCTACACCTTC. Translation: CASNKMGGIITDGYTF.

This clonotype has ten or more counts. CDR3 in amino acids: CASSQAGLAGVYEQYF. Written as DNA, the CDR3 is TGCGCCAGCAGCCAAGCGGGACTAGCGGGAGTTTACGAGCAGTACTTC. The V call is TRBV4-1, the J call TRBJ2-7; TRBD2 aligns across 14 bases. After removal of 1 base from V and 4 bases from J, the junction contained 3 bases not matched to a gene. CDR3 size: 16 residues. Germline assignment: CDR1 MGHRA and CDR2 YSYEKL.

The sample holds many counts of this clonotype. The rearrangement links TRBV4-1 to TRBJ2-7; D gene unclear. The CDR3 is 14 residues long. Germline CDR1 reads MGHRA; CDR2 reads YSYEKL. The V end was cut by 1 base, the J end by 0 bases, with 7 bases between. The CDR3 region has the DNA TGCGCCAGCAGCCAAGCCGAAGACTCCTACGAGCAGTACTTC. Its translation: CASSQAEDSYEQYF.

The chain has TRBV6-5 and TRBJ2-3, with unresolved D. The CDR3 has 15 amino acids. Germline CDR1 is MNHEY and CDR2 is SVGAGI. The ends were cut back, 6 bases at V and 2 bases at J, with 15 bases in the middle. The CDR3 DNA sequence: TGTGCCAGCAGCAATCTGAGGTCCTCCACAGATACGCAGTATTTT. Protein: CASSNLRSSTDTQYF.

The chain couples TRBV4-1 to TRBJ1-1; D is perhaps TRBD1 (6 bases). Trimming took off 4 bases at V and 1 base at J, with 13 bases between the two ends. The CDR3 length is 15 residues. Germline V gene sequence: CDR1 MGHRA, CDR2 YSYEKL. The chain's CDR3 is CASSRFMDRNTEAFF. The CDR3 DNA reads TGCGCCAGCAGCCGATTCATGGACAGGAACACTGAAGCTTTCTTT.

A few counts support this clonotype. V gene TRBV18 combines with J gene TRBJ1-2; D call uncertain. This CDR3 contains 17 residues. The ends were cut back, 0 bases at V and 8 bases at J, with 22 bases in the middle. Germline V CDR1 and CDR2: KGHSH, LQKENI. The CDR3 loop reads CASSPPSGLKGERGYTF. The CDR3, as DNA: TGTGCCAGCTCACCACCGTCAGGTCTGAAAGGAGAACGGGGCTACACCTTC.

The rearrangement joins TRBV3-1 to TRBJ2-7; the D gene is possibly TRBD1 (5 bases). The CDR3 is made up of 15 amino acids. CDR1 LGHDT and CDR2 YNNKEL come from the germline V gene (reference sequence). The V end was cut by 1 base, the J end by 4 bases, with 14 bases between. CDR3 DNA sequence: TGTGCCAGCAGCCAAGCCCAGGGAACGGAATACGAGCAGTACTTC. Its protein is CASSQAQGTEYEQYF.

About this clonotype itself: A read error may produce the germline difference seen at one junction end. CDR3 in amino acids: CSARGGDNEKRFF. CDR3 bases: TGCAGCGCCAGGGGGGGAGATAATGAAAAACGGTTTTTT. The chain uses TRBV29-1 and TRBJ1-4; the match to TRBD1 covers 7 bases. This CDR3 has 13 residues. The germline V gene has CDR1 SQVTM and CDR2 ANQGSEA.

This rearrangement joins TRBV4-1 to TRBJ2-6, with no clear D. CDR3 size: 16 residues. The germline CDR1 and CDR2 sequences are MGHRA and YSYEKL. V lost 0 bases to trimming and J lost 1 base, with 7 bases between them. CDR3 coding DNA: TGCGCCAGCAGCCAAGAGGTAGTGTCTGGGGCCAACGTCCTGACTTTC. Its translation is CASSQEVVSGANVLTF.

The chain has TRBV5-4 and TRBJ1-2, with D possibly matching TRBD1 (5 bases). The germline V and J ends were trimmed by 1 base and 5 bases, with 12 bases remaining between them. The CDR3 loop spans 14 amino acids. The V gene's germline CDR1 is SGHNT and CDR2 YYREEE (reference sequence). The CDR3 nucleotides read TGTGCCAGCAGCTTGAGCGGGGCCCTGTATGGCTACACCTTC. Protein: CASSLSGALYGYTF.

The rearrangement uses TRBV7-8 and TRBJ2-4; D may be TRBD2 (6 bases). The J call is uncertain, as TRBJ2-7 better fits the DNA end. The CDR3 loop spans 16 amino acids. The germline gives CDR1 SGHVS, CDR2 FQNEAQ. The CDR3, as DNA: TGTGCCAGCAGCTTAGGGATGTCTAGCGTTGGTTACGAGCAGTACTTC. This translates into CASSLGMSSVGYEQYF.

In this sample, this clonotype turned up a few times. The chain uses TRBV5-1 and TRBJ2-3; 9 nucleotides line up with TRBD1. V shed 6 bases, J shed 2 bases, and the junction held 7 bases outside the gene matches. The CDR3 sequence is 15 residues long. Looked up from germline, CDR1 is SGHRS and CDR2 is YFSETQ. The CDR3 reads CASKPTGGITDTQYF. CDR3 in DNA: TGCGCCAGCAAACCCACAGGGGGCATCACAGATACGCAGTATTTT.

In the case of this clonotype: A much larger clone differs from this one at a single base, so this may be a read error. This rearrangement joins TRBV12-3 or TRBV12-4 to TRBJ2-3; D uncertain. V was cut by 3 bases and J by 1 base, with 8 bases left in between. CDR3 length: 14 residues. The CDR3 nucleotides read TGTGCCAGCAGTTTTGTAGACCGCACAGATACGCAGTATTTT. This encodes CASSFVDRTDTQYF.

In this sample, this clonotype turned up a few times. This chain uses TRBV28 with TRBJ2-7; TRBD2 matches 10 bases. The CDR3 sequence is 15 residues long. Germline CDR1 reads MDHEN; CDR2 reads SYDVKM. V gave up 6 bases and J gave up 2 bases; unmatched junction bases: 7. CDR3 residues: CASSLLAGAAYEQYF. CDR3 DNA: TGTGCCAGCAGCCTCCTAGCGGGAGCTGCCTACGAGCAGTACTTC.

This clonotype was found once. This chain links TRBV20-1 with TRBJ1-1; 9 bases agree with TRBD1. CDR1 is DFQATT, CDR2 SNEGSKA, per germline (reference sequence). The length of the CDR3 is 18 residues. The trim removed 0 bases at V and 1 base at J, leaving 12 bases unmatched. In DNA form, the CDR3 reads TGCAGTGCTAGAGACGCACGAGGGGCGGGACAGGGGAACACTGAAGCTTTCTTT. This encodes CSARDARGAGQGNTEAFF.

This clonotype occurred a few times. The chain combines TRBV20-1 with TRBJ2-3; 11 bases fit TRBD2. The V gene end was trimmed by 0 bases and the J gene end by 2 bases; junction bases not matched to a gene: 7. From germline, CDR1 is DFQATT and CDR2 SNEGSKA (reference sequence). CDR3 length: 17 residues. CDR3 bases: TGCAGTGCTAGAGATCTCCTAGCGGGGGGTTACACAGATACGCAGTATTTT. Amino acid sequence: CSARDLLAGGYTDTQYF.

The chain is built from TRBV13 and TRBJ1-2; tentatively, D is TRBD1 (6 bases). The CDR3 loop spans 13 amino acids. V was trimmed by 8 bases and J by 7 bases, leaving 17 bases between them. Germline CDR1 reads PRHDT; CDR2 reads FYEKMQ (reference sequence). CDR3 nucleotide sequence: TGTGCCAGCGCCGGAAGGACAGACTGTGGCTACACCTTC. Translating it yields CASAGRTDCGYTF.

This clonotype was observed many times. The CDR3 is CATSGQRRHEQFF. In DNA, the CDR3 is TGTGCCACCAGTGGCCAAAGGAGGCATGAGCAGTTCTTC. This chain connects TRBV24-1 to TRBJ2-1, with D tentatively TRBD2 (5 bases). CDR1 is KGHDR and CDR2 is SFDVKD in the germline V gene. V dropped 5 bases and J dropped 8 bases, with 12 bases sitting between them. The CDR3 totals 13 residues.

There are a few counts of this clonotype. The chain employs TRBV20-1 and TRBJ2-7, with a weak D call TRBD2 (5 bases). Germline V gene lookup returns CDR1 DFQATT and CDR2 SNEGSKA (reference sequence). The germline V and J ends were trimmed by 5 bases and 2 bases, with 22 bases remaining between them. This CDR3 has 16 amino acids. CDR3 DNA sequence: TGCAGTGCTGTACCAAGGAGGAGACCCACGACCTACGAGCAGTACTTC. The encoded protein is CSAVPRRRPTTYEQYF.

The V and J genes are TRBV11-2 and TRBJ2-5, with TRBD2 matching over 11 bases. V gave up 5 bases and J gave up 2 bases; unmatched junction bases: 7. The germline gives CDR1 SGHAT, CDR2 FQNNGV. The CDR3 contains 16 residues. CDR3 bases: TGTGCCAGCAGCCCGGCCCGACTAGCGGGACAAGAGACCCAGTACTTC. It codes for CASSPARLAGQETQYF.

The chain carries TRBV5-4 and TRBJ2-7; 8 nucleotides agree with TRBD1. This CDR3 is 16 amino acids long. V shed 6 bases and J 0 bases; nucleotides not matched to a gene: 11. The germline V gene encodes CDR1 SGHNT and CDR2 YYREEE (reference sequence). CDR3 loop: CASTLGGQDLSYEQYF. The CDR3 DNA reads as TGTGCCAGCACCCTCGGGGGACAGGACCTCTCCTACGAGCAGTACTTC.

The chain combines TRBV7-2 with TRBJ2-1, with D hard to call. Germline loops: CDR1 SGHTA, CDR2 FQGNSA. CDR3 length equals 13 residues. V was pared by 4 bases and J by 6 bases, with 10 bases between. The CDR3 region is CASSSRPCNEQFF. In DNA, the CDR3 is TGTGCCAGCAGCTCCCGACCATGCAATGAGCAGTTCTTC. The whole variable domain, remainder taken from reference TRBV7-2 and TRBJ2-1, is GAGVSQSPSNKVTEKGKDVELRCDPISGHTALYWYRQSLGQGLEFLIYFQGNSAPDKSGLPSDRFSAERTGGSVSTLTIQRTQQEDSAVYLCASSSRPCNEQFFGPGTRLTVL.

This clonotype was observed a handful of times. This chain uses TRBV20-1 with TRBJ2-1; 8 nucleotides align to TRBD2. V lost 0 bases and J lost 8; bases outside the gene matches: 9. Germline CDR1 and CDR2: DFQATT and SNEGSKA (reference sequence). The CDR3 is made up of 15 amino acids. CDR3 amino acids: CSARDRSGSFDEQFF. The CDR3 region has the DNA TGCAGTGCTAGAGATCGGAGCGGGAGTTTCGATGAGCAGTTCTTC.

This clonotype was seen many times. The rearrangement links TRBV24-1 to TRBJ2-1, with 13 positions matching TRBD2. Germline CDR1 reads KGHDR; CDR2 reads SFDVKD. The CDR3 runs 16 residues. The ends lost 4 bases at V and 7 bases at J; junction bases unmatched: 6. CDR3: CATSDPGLAGSNEQFF. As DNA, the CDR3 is TGTGCCACCAGTGACCCGGGACTAGCGGGAAGTAATGAGCAGTTCTTC.